Following are 2 T cell receptor beta chains from one sample sequenced in a study of post-analysis software for immune sequencing data. The study, taken as a whole, reports: TRBV5-6, TRBV5-1 and TRBV20-1 were among roughly 5 TRBV segments more frequent in patients than controls.

Their cognate antigens are unknown. Libraries were made from TCR beta cDNA, and they carried unique molecular identifiers. TCRdb reanalysed the PCR reads using MiXCR and keeps one entry per CDR3 protein. In the table there are 750,000 to 950,000 distinct CDR3 sequences, around 42% of which are singletons. The sequenced sample was blood. These TCRs come from a girl aged 10 to 17 with multiple sclerosis.

In its sample, this clonotype was seen a few times. The chain carries TRBV18 and TRBJ2-5; 14 positions agree with TRBD2. The junction had 3 bases not matched to a gene; V was cut back by 4 bases and J by 2 bases. CDR1 is KGHSH and CDR2 is LQKENI in the germline V gene. This CDR3 region has 16 residues. CDR3 DNA: TGTGCCAGCTCACGGACTAGCGGGAGGCTACAAGAGACCCAGTACTTC. Amino acid sequence: CASSRTSGRLQETQYF.

The CDR3 loop is CAISLAGEGTDTQYF. The CDR3 coding sequence is TGTGCCATCAGCTTAGCGGGAGAGGGCACAGATACGCAGTATTTT. The rearrangement links TRBV10-3 to TRBJ2-3; TRBD2 aligns across 9 bases. CDR3 size: 15 residues. The germline CDR1 and CDR2 sequences are ENHRY and SYGVKD. J gave up 1 base and V 6 bases, and 5 bases lay outside the gene matches.